The 9 T cell receptor beta chains given below trace back to one sample, sequenced in a study of technical replicates of blood from a few donors. Using immunoSEQ multiplex PCR, the repertoire was profiled, and TCRdb retains in-frame clones only, with some absent. The sample has 68,000 or so clones; 95% to 98% are singletons. Specimen: T cells isolated from PBMCs. The receptors originated from a human donor in good health.

The chain carries TRBV18 and TRBJ1-2; 7 bases are a match to TRBD1. J lost 4 bases, V lost 3 bases, and 2 bases had no gene match. Germline values: CDR1 KGHSH, CDR2 LQKENI. CDR3 length equals 13 residues. The CDR3 nucleotides are TGTGCCAGCTCACCCGGACAGGTCTATGGCTACACCTTC. The encoded protein is CASSPGQVYGYTF.

CDR3 sequence reads: CASSQDLTRLNEKLFF. In DNA, the CDR3 is TGCGCCAGCAGCCAAGATTTAACGAGACTTAATGAAAAACTGTTTTTT. The chain employs TRBV4-1 and TRBJ1-4; D call uncertain. The CDR3 runs to 16 residues. CDR1 is MGHRA and CDR2 is YSYEKL in the germline V gene. Trimming left V 0 bases short and J 4 bases short, with 12 bases between.

The rearrangement uses TRBV9 and TRBJ2-2, with D possibly matching TRBD2 (7 bases). The CDR3 runs to 15 residues. The V gene lost 3 bases and the J gene lost 0 bases, with 9 bases spanning the gap. Germline V gene lookup returns CDR1 SGDLS and CDR2 YYNGEE. The CDR3 DNA sequence: TGTGCCAGCAGCGCGCGGGGGCCGAACACCGGGGAGCTGTTTTTT. This codes for CASSARGPNTGELFF.

The V gene is TRBV20-1, the J gene TRBJ2-5, with D unresolved. V lost 5 bases to trimming and J lost 4 bases, with 5 bases between them. CDR1 DFQATT and CDR2 SNEGSKA come from the germline V gene (reference sequence). This CDR3 contains 10 residues. CDR3 sequence (DNA): TGCAGTGCTGGCTCAGAGACCCAGTACTTC. This sequence encodes CSAGSETQYF.

The rearrangement joins TRBV4-2 to TRBJ2-5; the D gene is possibly TRBD2 (6 bases). Trimming left V 0 bases short and J 5 bases short, with 13 bases between. The germline V gene has CDR1 LGHNA and CDR2 YNFKEQ. The CDR3 is made up of 15 amino acids. As DNA, the CDR3 is TGTGCCAGCAGCCAAGACACGGGAGTGAGGGAGACCCAGTACTTC. Translation gives CASSQDTGVRETQYF.

The J gene is TRBJ1-3, the V gene TRBV4-1; no firm D call. The CDR3 is made up of 16 amino acids. Deletions cut 1 base from V and 0 bases from J, with 10 bases between. Germline assignment: CDR1 MGHRA and CDR2 YSYEKL. The CDR3 protein is CASSQGLRSSGNTIYF. The CDR3 DNA follows: TGCGCCAGCAGCCAAGGTCTTAGGAGCTCTGGAAACACCATATATTTT.

The chain couples TRBV4-3 to TRBJ2-7; 7 bases agree with TRBD1. Trimming at V came to 3 bases and at J to 5 bases, leaving 7 bases not matched to a gene. The CDR3 is made up of 14 amino acids. Per the germline V gene, CDR1 is LGHNA and CDR2 is YSLEER. In DNA, the CDR3 is TGCGCCAGCAGCCACCTGACAGGGTACAACGAGCAGTACTTC. Its translation is CASSHLTGYNEQYF.

This clone was counted between two and nine times. The V call is TRBV14, the J call TRBJ2-7, with 7 positions matching TRBD1. Germline V CDR1 and CDR2: SGHDN, FVKESK. The length of the CDR3 is 14 residues. Trimming took 2 bases from V and 7 from J; bases not matched to a gene: 8. As DNA, the CDR3 is TGTGCCAGCAGCCAACCGAGACAGGGAGCGGAGCAGTACTTC. Amino acids: CASSQPRQGAEQYF.

The chain joins TRBV5-5 to TRBJ2-7; possibly TRBD2 for D (5 bases). This CDR3 region has 14 residues. V was cut by 4 bases and J by 0 bases, with 11 bases left in between. Germline V gene sequence: CDR1 SGHKS, CDR2 YYEKEE (reference sequence). The CDR3 is CASSPSFPSYEQYF. In DNA, the CDR3 is TGTGCCAGCAGCCCTAGCTTCCCCTCCTACGAGCAGTACTTC.